Sequencing of this T cell receptor (beta chain) was carried out in a study of blood T cells in healthy people across ages. CDR3 length: 16 residues. Looked up from germline, CDR1 is LNHDA and CDR2 is SQIVND (reference sequence). Deletions cut 2 bases from V and 2 bases from J, with 13 bases between. A second PCR of roughly 7 to 11 cycles used a sample-barcoded 5' primer and a J-beta primer mix. Using its own MiXCR run on the 5' RACE reads, TCRdb lists one record per CDR3 protein. The profile covers 1.5 million to 2 million distinct CDR3 sequences, with about two fifths appearing a single time and about 23% taken by the ten largest. Each donor was a healthy Caucasian individual from Russia, aged roughly 6 to 95.

Sequences were obtained from blood. The receptor was isolated from a human donor in good health. The chain joins TRBV19 to TRBJ1-3; D not resolved. Here the CDR3 reads CASSILGNFAGNTIYF. The CDR3 coding sequence is TGTGCCAGTAGTATATTGGGGAACTTTGCTGGAAACACCATATATTTT.